This T cell receptor (beta chain) is from a study of blood T cells in healthy people across ages. Study results and caveats: The unsorted PBMCs prevented any conclusive comparison of naive versus antigen-experienced cells. Both higher diversity and more naive CD4+ cells marked long-lived donors when set against aged donors.

Through a sample-barcoded 5' primer and a J-beta primer mix, a second PCR was run for roughly 6 to 12 cycles. Every molecule of cDNA carried a tag from a template-switch adaptor with 12 random nucleotides. Via MiXCR, TCRdb re-called the 5' RACE reads, giving one row per CDR3 protein. There are 1.5 million to 2 million distinct CDR3 sequences in the sample; 28% occur only once, and around 7.7% lies in the top ten. Approximately 9.6 milliliters of peripheral blood were drawn from each donor into EDTA-treated tubes. Concerning this clonotype itself: Its antigen is unidentified.

Trimming cost V 7 bases and J 4 bases; bases outside gene matches: 9. This CDR3 is 14 amino acids long. The rearrangement uses TRBV12-3 or TRBV12-4 and TRBJ2-5; 7 nucleotides agree with TRBD2. The clonotype comes from a woman aged 25 to 39 in good health. The sequencing sample was made of blood. In DNA, the CDR3 is TGTGCCAGCACCCCGACTAGCCAAGTAGAGACCCAGTACTTC. As protein: CASTPTSQVETQYF.